The 16 T cell receptor beta chains below come from one sample, sequenced in a study of shared clonotypes between healthy human individuals. The table came from immunoSEQ multiplex PCR; TCRdb's copy has only in-frame clones and leaves some out. The table includes around 980,000 clones, around 82% detected once. Sequenced input: memory CD4+ T cells from PBMCs. Regarding subset: CD45RA-negative fraction. Receptors originate from a man aged 18 to 35 in good health. Some clones in this sample may be carry-over from other donors' samples.

A word on this clone: This may be a read error, as it is one base from a much larger clone. The chain couples TRBV2 to TRBJ2-5; D is unresolved. Germline V gene sequence: CDR1 SNHLY, CDR2 FYNNEI. CDR3 length equals 12 residues. CDR3 coding DNA: TGTGCCAGCAGTGAAATGGCAGAGGCCCAGTACTTC. This gives the protein CASSEMAEAQYF.

The rearrangement joins TRBV28 to TRBJ1-2; 9 nucleotides match TRBD1. V was pared by 6 bases and J by 7 bases, with 15 bases of the junction left unmatched. This CDR3 is 16 amino acids long. Germline lookup yields CDR1 MDHEN and CDR2 SYDVKM. The CDR3 DNA sequence: TGTGCCAGCAGCTCAACTCCGGGACAGGGATTAGGTGGCTACACCTTC. It is translated as CASSSTPGQGLGGYTF.

J is TRBJ2-5 and V is TRBV7-9; a possible D gene is TRBD2 (5 bases). Germline V gene data show CDR1 as SEHNR and CDR2 as FQNEAQ (reference sequence). V shed 2 bases and J shed 2 bases, with 6 bases lying between them. The CDR3 is made up of 13 amino acids. The CDR3 region is CASSLPGQETQYF. CDR3 DNA sequence: TGTGCCAGCAGCTTACCGGGACAAGAGACCCAGTACTTC.

The gene calls are TRBV10-3 and TRBJ1-5, with 12 bases aligning to TRBD1. The CDR3 consists of 14 residues. Unmatched junction bases numbered 3, after V lost 7 bases and J lost 5 bases. Germline CDR1 is ENHRY and CDR2 is SYGVKD. CDR3 loop: CAIKGTGGDQPQHF. The CDR3 DNA sequence: TGTGCCATCAAAGGGACAGGGGGCGATCAGCCCCAGCATTTT.

The rearrangement links TRBV5-5 to TRBJ2-7; the match to TRBD1 covers 7 bases. This CDR3 spans 16 amino acids. Per the germline V gene, CDR1 is SGHKS and CDR2 is YYEKEE (reference sequence). The ends lost 4 bases at V and 4 bases at J; junction bases unmatched: 14. CDR3 nucleotide sequence: TGTGCCAGCAGCCCGGCCGGGACAGCCAGGACTTACGAGCAGTACTTC. This encodes CASSPAGTARTYEQYF.

In regard to this clone: The junction does not match germline at one end; this may be a read error. J is TRBJ2-2 and V is TRBV5-8; TRBD2 agrees at 9 bases. Germline CDR1 reads SGHTS; CDR2 reads YDEGEE. The CDR3 has 17 amino acids. The CDR3 coding sequence is TGCGCCAGCAGCTTTGTCCTAGCGGGAACGAACACCGGGGAGCTGTTTTTT. Protein sequence: CASSFVLAGTNTGELFF.

CDR3 coding DNA: TGTGCCATCAGTGAGGGGACAGGGGCGTACAATGAGCAGTTCTTC. Encoded protein: CAISEGTGAYNEQFF. This chain connects TRBV10-3 to TRBJ2-1, with 10 bases identical to TRBD1. Unmatched junction bases numbered 2, after V lost 2 bases and J lost 4 bases. Germline assignment: CDR1 ENHRY and CDR2 SYGVKD. CDR3 length: 15 residues.

The chain employs TRBV28 and TRBJ2-3, with D possibly being TRBD2 (6 bases). This CDR3 has 14 amino acids. CDR1 MDHEN and CDR2 SYDVKM come from the germline V gene. Trimming cost V 6 bases and J 4 bases, with 14 bases left between them. CDR3 residues: CASRQLAPADTQYF. Written as DNA, the CDR3 is TGTGCCAGCAGACAACTAGCCCCCGCAGATACGCAGTATTTT.

V gene TRBV4-1 combines with J gene TRBJ2-3, with D possibly matching TRBD2 (5 bases). Deletions cut 3 bases from V and 4 bases from J, with 11 bases between. CDR1 MGHRA and CDR2 YSYEKL come from the germline V gene. The CDR3 has 14 residues. In nucleotides, the CDR3 is TGCGCCAGCAGCCAGGGGAGTTGGTCAGATACGCAGTATTTT. The encoded protein is CASSQGSWSDTQYF.

The chain is built from TRBV28 and TRBJ2-3, with D possibly matching TRBD1 (6 bases). Trimming cost V 5 bases and J 0 bases, with 9 bases left between them. This CDR3 region has 14 residues. Germline CDR1 is MDHEN and CDR2 is SYDVKM. The DNA of the CDR3 is TGTGCCAGCAGTGAAGGACAGAGCACAGATACGCAGTATTTT. This gives the protein CASSEGQSTDTQYF. Full variable domain (remainder filled in from reference TRBV28 and TRBJ2-3): DVKVTQSSRYLVKRTGEKVFLECVQDMDHENMFWYRQDPGLGLRLIYFSYDVKMKEKGDIPEGYSVSREKKERFSLILESASTNQTSMYLCASSEGQSTDTQYFGPGTRLTVL.

This clone was recorded only once. The V gene is TRBV5-6, the J gene TRBJ1-1, with 7 bases identical to TRBD1. Germline V gene data show CDR1 as SGHDT and CDR2 as YYEEEE. Trimming removed 4 bases from V and 6 bases from J; junction bases left unmatched: 18. The CDR3 consists of 17 residues. The CDR3 DNA sequence: TGTGCCAGCAGCGTCCTAAAGGGGGCCATTCCCCACTCTGAAGCTTTCTTT. Protein product: CASSVLKGAIPHSEAFF.

This chain joins TRBV5-1 and TRBJ1-1, with D hard to call. The germline V and J ends were trimmed by 3 bases and 1 base, with 13 bases remaining between them. CDR3 size: 15 residues. The germline V gene has CDR1 SGHRS and CDR2 YFSETQ. This CDR3 is CASSSRPEANTEAFF. The CDR3 nucleotides are TGCGCCAGCAGCTCTCGACCGGAAGCGAACACTGAAGCTTTCTTT.

This chain connects TRBV11-2 to TRBJ2-7, with D possibly matching TRBD2 (6 bases). The CDR3 covers 14 residues. Per germline, CDR1 SGHAT and CDR2 FQNNGV. Trimming shortened V by 4 bases and J by 2 bases, and 12 bases separated the two germline ends. The CDR3 region is CASSSFRETYEQYF. CDR3 bases: TGTGCCAGCAGCTCTTTCCGGGAGACCTACGAGCAGTACTTC.

The J gene is TRBJ2-3, the V gene TRBV6-4; D is unclear. The V gene lost 5 bases and the J gene lost 6 bases, with 9 bases spanning the gap. The germline gives CDR1 MRHNA, CDR2 SNTAGT. The CDR3 consists of 12 residues. The CDR3 sequence: CASSTLWDTQYF. DNA of the CDR3: TGTGCCAGCAGTACCTTGTGGGATACGCAGTATTTT.

The rearrangement links TRBV30 to TRBJ2-5; 8 nucleotides match TRBD1. Per the germline V gene, CDR1 is GTSNPN and CDR2 is SVGIG (reference sequence). The CDR3 consists of 15 residues. The V and J ends lost 2 bases and 1 base, in that order; junction bases with no gene match: 6. The CDR3 sequence: CAWSQHRGVQETQYF. CDR3 coding DNA: TGTGCCTGGAGTCAGCACAGGGGGGTCCAAGAGACCCAGTACTTC.

This clone appeared once. The rearrangement links TRBV2 to TRBJ2-1, with D possibly TRBD2 on 6 matching bases. Germline lookup yields CDR1 SNHLY and CDR2 FYNNEI. Trimming took 9 bases from V and 10 from J, leaving 19 bases between them. This CDR3 has 13 amino acids. The CDR3 is CASTGVRQGEQFF. The DNA of the CDR3 is TGTGCCAGTACGGGAGTTCGGCAAGGGGAGCAGTTCTTC.